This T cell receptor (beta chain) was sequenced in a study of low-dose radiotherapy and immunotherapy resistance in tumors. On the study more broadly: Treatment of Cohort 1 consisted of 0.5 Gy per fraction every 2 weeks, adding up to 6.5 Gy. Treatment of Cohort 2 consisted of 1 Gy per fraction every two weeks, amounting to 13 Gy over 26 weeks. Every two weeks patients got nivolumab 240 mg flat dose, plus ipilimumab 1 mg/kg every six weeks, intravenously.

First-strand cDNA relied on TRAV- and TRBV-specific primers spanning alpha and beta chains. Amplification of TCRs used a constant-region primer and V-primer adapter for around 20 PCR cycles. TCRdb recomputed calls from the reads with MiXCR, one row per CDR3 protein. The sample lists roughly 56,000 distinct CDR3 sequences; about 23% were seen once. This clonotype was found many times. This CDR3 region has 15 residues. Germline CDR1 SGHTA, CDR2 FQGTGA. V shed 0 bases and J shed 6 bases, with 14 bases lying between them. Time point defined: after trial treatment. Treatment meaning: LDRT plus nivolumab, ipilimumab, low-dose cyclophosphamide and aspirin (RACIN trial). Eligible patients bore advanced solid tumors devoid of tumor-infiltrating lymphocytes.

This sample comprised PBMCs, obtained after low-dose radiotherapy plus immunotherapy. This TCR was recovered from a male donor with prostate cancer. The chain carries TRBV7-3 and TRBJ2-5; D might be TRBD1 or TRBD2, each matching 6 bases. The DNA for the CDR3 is TGTGCCAGCAGCTTAACTTCGGGGGCTGGGAAGACCCAGTACTTC. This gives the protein CASSLTSGAGKTQYF.